These 17 T cell receptor beta chains originate from one sample sequenced in a study of T cells in Graves' hyperthyroidism and ophthalmopathy. TCR beta CDR3 regions were amplified from RNA transcripts. First-round RT-PCR of the TCR CDR3 relied on the HTBI primer set. TCRdb re-derived calls from the multiplex PCR reads in MiXCR, one entry per CDR3 protein. The data show 20,000 or so distinct CDR3 sequences, less than 65% seen once. Sequenced: blood. Every receptor here comes from a middle-aged woman with Graves' hyperthyroidism that later progressed to Graves' ophthalmopathy.

This chain uses TRBV29-1 with TRBJ2-1, with 9 positions matching TRBD2. The trim removed 7 bases at V and 8 bases at J, leaving 15 bases unmatched. Germline CDR1 and CDR2: SQVTM and ANQGSEA. The CDR3 sequence is 15 residues long. The CDR3 protein is CSAGVAGGWLDEQFF. CDR3 sequence (DNA): TGCAGCGCGGGCGTTGCGGGAGGGTGGTTGGATGAGCAGTTCTTC.

The V call is TRBV6-5, the J call TRBJ2-2, with D perhaps given as TRBD1 or TRBD2 (5 bases each). The V gene's germline CDR1 is MNHEY and CDR2 SVGAGI. This CDR3 contains 16 residues. V lost 2 bases to trimming and J lost 5 bases, with 15 bases between them. In DNA form, the CDR3 reads TGTGCCAGCAGTTACGATGGGACGTGGAATACCGGGGAGCTGTTTTTT. As protein: CASSYDGTWNTGELFF.

At least ten counts were recorded for this clonotype. This chain connects TRBV6-1 to TRBJ1-1; D is undetermined. The CDR3 spans 13 residues. The germline V gene encodes CDR1 MNHNS and CDR2 SASEGT. The germline V and J ends were trimmed by 10 bases and 1 base, with 13 bases remaining between them. In nucleotides, the CDR3 is TGTGCCACCGGGGAGGGCGCGAACACTGAAGCTTTCTTT. It encodes CATGEGANTEAFF.

The V gene is TRBV12-3 or TRBV12-4, the J gene TRBJ2-7, with 8 nucleotides matching TRBD2. Losses at the gene ends were 7 bases for V and 2 bases for J; bases not matched to a gene: 1. This CDR3 spans 12 amino acids. CDR3 protein: CASKRGTYEQYF. The CDR3 DNA is TGTGCCAGCAAGCGGGGGACCTACGAGCAGTACTTC.

About this clonotype itself: This CDR3 is missing its conserved last phenylalanine or tryptophan, likely due to a read error. The rearrangement uses TRBV12-3 or TRBV12-4 and TRBJ2-7; 7 nucleotides align to TRBD2. The CDR3 has 18 amino acids. The CDR3 region has the DNA TGTACCAGCAGTTTTTCTGATTTAGCGGGCCGATCCTCCTACGAGCAGTACTCC. Its translation: CTSSFSDLAGRSSYEQYS.

This clonotype was seen only a few times. The rearrangement joins TRBV25-1 to TRBJ1-6; 9 positions match TRBD1. J lost 3 bases, V lost 6 bases, and 3 bases had no gene match. This CDR3 has 15 residues. The germline V gene has CDR1 MGHDK and CDR2 SYGVNS. Here the CDR3 DNA reads TGTGCCAGCAGGGGACAGGGTGGCTATAATTCACCCCTCCACTTT. Its translation: CASRGQGGYNSPLHF.

The rearrangement joins TRBV5-1 to TRBJ2-5; 7 bases match TRBD2. Per the germline V gene, CDR1 is SGHRS and CDR2 is YFSETQ. The V gene end was trimmed by 0 bases and the J gene end by 0 bases; junction bases not matched to a gene: 2. The CDR3 loop spans 15 amino acids. CDR3: CASSLGGTNQETQYF. The CDR3 coding sequence is TGCGCCAGCAGCTTGGGGGGGACTAACCAAGAGACCCAGTACTTC.

J is TRBJ1-2 and V is TRBV11-2; 8 positions match TRBD1. Germline CDR1 SGHAT, CDR2 FQNNGV. The V segment lost 0 bases and the J segment 4 bases; nucleotides outside the gene matches: 4. CDR3 size: 15 residues. CDR3 DNA: TGTGCCAGCAGCTTAGACAGGGGGCTTGGCTATGGCTACACCTTC. This translates into CASSLDRGLGYGYTF.

The table lists this clonotype with a few counts. The CDR3 loop reads CAISRDSDNEQFF. The DNA for the CDR3 is TGTGCCATCAGTCGGGACAGCGACAATGAGCAGTTCTTC. The chain has TRBV10-3 and TRBJ2-1; TRBD1 agrees at 7 bases. Germline assignment: CDR1 ENHRY and CDR2 SYGVKD. The V and J ends lost 5 bases and 5 bases, in that order; junction bases with no gene match: 3. The CDR3 totals 13 residues.

In its sample, this clonotype was seen once. The chain uses TRBV7-3 and TRBJ2-3; D perhaps matches TRBD2 (6 bases). Germline-derived CDR1 and CDR2 are SGHTA and FQGTGA. CDR3 length: 14 amino acids. V gave up 5 bases and J gave up 2 bases, with 11 bases separating them. The CDR3 sequence is CASSMGLPTDTQYF. The CDR3 nucleotides are TGTGCCAGCAGCATGGGACTTCCCACAGATACGCAGTATTTT.

This clonotype came up many times. The V call is TRBV12-3 or TRBV12-4, the J call TRBJ2-1; tentatively, D is TRBD2 (6 bases). CDR3 size: 14 residues. Trimming pared 6 bases from V and 8 bases from J, leaving 17 bases between. This CDR3 reads CASSPAPRGDEQFF. CDR3 coding DNA: TGTGCCAGCAGCCCAGCCCCGCGGGGTGATGAGCAGTTCTTC.

This clonotype ranks as medium-sized. This rearrangement joins TRBV14 to TRBJ1-6; D uncertain. Trimming removed 4 bases at V and 8 bases at J, with 9 bases between. Germline CDR1 reads SGHDN; CDR2 reads FVKESK. This CDR3 spans 13 amino acids. CDR3 bases: TGTGCCAGCAGCCCGGGGTTCGATTCACCCCTCCACTTT. Protein sequence: CASSPGFDSPLHF.

This clonotype was recorded at least ten times. This chain joins TRBV27 and TRBJ2-2, with a tentative D call TRBD2 (6 bases). Trimming left V 8 bases short and J 8 bases short, with 15 bases between. CDR3 length: 13 residues. Germline V CDR1 and CDR2: MNHEY, SMNVEV (reference sequence). The CDR3 loop reads CASQEGSAGELFF. CDR3 DNA sequence: TGTGCCAGCCAGGAGGGATCTGCTGGGGAGCTGTTTTTT.

In nucleotides, the CDR3 is TGTGCCACCAGTGATCACAACTACGAGCAGTACTTC. It translates to CATSDHNYEQYF. This chain uses TRBV24-1 with TRBJ2-7; D ambiguous. The CDR3 sequence is 12 residues long. The V end was cut by 3 bases, the J end by 3 bases, with 5 bases between. The germline V gene encodes CDR1 KGHDR and CDR2 SFDVKD.

Concerning this clonotype: With a much larger clone just one base away, this may be a read error. V and J are TRBV6-6 and TRBJ1-2, with 10 bases that match TRBD1. This CDR3 spans 15 amino acids. Looked up from germline, CDR1 is MNHNY and CDR2 is SVGAGI (reference sequence). CDR3 nucleotides: TGTGCCTGCAGACCGGGACAGGGGAACAGCTATGGCTACACCTTC. Its protein product is CACRPGQGNSYGYTF.

To note about this clonotype: As the CDR3 is not closed by the conserved phenylalanine or tryptophan, this likely results from a read error. The chain recombines TRBV7-1 with TRBJ2-1; D may be TRBD1 (8 bases). TRBV7-1 falls under the ORF class, with uncertain function. V lost 5 bases, J lost 8 bases, and 10 bases lay in between. The CDR3 is 12 residues long. CDR3 sequence (DNA): TGTGCCAGCAGCACAGGGGGGGATGAGCAGTTCCTC. Protein product: CASSTGGDEQFL.

The rearrangement links TRBV6-1 to TRBJ1-5; TRBD1 is a possible D gene (6 bases). This CDR3 region has 14 residues. The germline gives CDR1 MNHNS, CDR2 SASEGT. The ends were cut back, 2 bases at V and 3 bases at J, with 8 bases in the middle. CDR3 loop: CASSEQGNNQPQHF. The CDR3, as DNA: TGTGCCAGCAGTGAACAGGGGAACAATCAGCCCCAGCATTTT.